Below are 17 T cell receptor beta chains sequenced from a single sample in a study of cytomegalovirus exposure and HLA in healthy donors (dated by TCRdb to the late 2010s). The receptor library was made with the immunoSEQ multiplex PCR assay. The multiplex PCR relied on a mix of 60 forward primers for TCR Vbeta segments and 13 reverse primers for TCR Jbeta segments. TCRdb retrieved this table from immuneACCESS and kept in-frame rearrangements only. Not all clones are present; in checked studies, unresolved V genes account for under half, and no reason is known for the remainder. This sample has fewer than 100,000 clones in its table, and approximately 81% of those were observed once. Over 4% of the sample is taken by the ten largest. Sequencing was performed on PBMCs. The receptors here all came from a middle-aged woman in good health and CMV-seropositive.

The V and J genes are TRBV27 and TRBJ2-6; D gene uncertain. Trimming pared 3 bases from V and 0 bases from J, leaving 6 bases between. This CDR3 comprises 15 residues. Germline CDR1 MNHEY, CDR2 SMNVEV (reference sequence). The CDR3 spells CASSFEFSGANVLTF. Here the CDR3 DNA reads TGTGCCAGCAGTTTTGAGTTCTCTGGGGCCAACGTCCTGACTTTC.

The chain combines TRBV30 with TRBJ1-3; D gene unclear. Per germline, CDR1 GTSNPN and CDR2 SVGIG (reference sequence). The CDR3 runs 16 residues. Trimming left V 4 bases short and J 0 bases short, with 16 bases between. The CDR3 reads CAWIWEGSRSGNTIYF. For the CDR3, the DNA is TGTGCCTGGATATGGGAGGGCAGCCGCTCTGGAAACACCATATATTTT.

The V gene is TRBV18, the J gene TRBJ1-2; D uncertain. V was shortened by 2 bases and J by 4 bases, with 14 bases between the two germline ends. The CDR3 spans 15 residues. The germline V gene has CDR1 KGHSH and CDR2 LQKENI. The CDR3 loop is CASSPVERPSYGYTF. The CDR3 DNA reads as TGTGCCAGCTCACCAGTCGAGAGACCTAGCTATGGCTACACCTTC.

This clone came up once. The J gene is TRBJ1-1, the V gene TRBV4-1; 8 nucleotides agree with TRBD1. The germline CDR1 and CDR2 sequences are MGHRA and YSYEKL. V lost 3 bases and J lost 0; bases outside the gene matches: 6. The CDR3 loop spans 16 amino acids. This chain's CDR3 is CASSHQGQDMNTEAFF. The CDR3 DNA sequence: TGCGCCAGCAGCCATCAGGGACAGGATATGAACACTGAAGCTTTCTTT.

This clone appeared once. The J gene is TRBJ1-1, the V gene TRBV25-1, with D uncertain. Germline V gene lookup returns CDR1 MGHDK and CDR2 SYGVNS. V lost 3 bases and J lost 0, with 11 bases in between. The CDR3 contains 15 residues. The CDR3 loop is CASSDPGEMNTEAFF. As DNA, the CDR3 is TGTGCCAGCAGTGACCCCGGGGAAATGAACACTGAAGCTTTCTTT.

This clone was recorded once. The chain carries TRBV7-9 and TRBJ2-1; D is perhaps TRBD2 (5 bases). CDR3 length: 13 residues. The V end was cut by 5 bases, the J end by 12 bases, with 17 bases between. Germline-derived CDR1 and CDR2 are SEHNR and FQNEAQ (reference sequence). This CDR3 is CASSPLVGDRQFF. The CDR3 region has the DNA TGTGCCAGCAGCCCACTCGTCGGGGATCGGCAGTTCTTC.

The CDR3 spells CASSQWATGDPGANVLTF. The CDR3 nucleotides read TGTGCCAGCAGCCAATGGGCGACAGGGGATCCTGGGGCCAACGTCCTGACTTTC. This chain uses TRBV14 with TRBJ2-6, with 8 bases matching TRBD1. V was pared by 2 bases and J by 2 bases, with 8 bases of the junction left unmatched. The V gene's germline CDR1 is SGHDN and CDR2 FVKESK. The CDR3 is made up of 18 amino acids.

The chain couples TRBV18 to TRBJ2-7; D perhaps matches TRBD2 (6 bases). Germline CDR1 KGHSH, CDR2 LQKENI. CDR3 length: 14 amino acids. Trimming removed 3 bases at V and 7 bases at J, with 16 bases between. The CDR3 DNA follows: TGTGCCAGCTCACCTGGCGAAGGGACTGGTGAGCAGTACTTC. Its translation is CASSPGEGTGEQYF.

This chain connects TRBV27 to TRBJ2-5; 7 nucleotides line up with TRBD2. The J call may be mistaken, given a closer DNA end match to TRBJ2-7. Germline V CDR1 and CDR2: MNHEY, SMNVEV (reference sequence). This CDR3 is built from 15 residues. CDR3 region: CASSLSSGGSYEQYF. DNA of the CDR3: TGTGCCAGCAGTTTATCGTCGGGAGGTAGCTACGAGCAGTACTTC.

The rearrangement uses TRBV6-1 and TRBJ2-3; 11 nucleotides line up with TRBD1. The CDR3 runs to 16 residues. V was pared by 0 bases and J by 4 bases, with 3 bases of the junction left unmatched. Germline V gives CDR1 MNHNS, CDR2 SASEGT. The CDR3 loop reads CASSEARTGGADTQYF. CDR3 DNA sequence: TGTGCCAGCAGTGAAGCTCGGACAGGGGGCGCAGATACGCAGTATTTT.

In regard to this clone: Relative to the germline gene, one junction end is altered; a read error may explain this. The gene calls are TRBV7-9 and TRBJ2-1; TRBD1 matches 7 bases. CDR1 SEHNR and CDR2 FQNEAQ come from the germline V gene (reference sequence). The CDR3 contains 14 residues. The CDR3 spells CSSSPRDSANEQFF. CDR3 DNA: TGTTCCAGCAGCCCTCGGGACAGCGCTAATGAGCAGTTCTTC.

The chain uses TRBV5-4 and TRBJ2-5; no clear D gene. There are 13 residues in the CDR3. Germline CDR1 is SGHNT and CDR2 is YYREEE (reference sequence). Trimming left V 0 bases short and J 5 bases short, with 8 bases between. CDR3 nucleotide sequence: TGTGCCAGCAGCTTGGCAAGCTTGGAGACCCAGTACTTC. Residues: CASSLASLETQYF.

The chain links TRBV7-8 to TRBJ2-2; 11 bases map to TRBD1. The CDR3 spans 18 residues. Germline-derived CDR1 and CDR2 are SGHVS and FQNEAQ. V gave up 5 bases and J gave up 1 base; unmatched junction bases: 9. The CDR3 is CASSPTRTGGVNTGELFF. Written as DNA, the CDR3 is TGTGCCAGCAGCCCCACGAGGACAGGGGGCGTGAACACCGGGGAGCTGTTTTTT.

This sequence joins TRBV5-1 and TRBJ1-5; no reliable D call. The CDR3 spans 14 residues. Germline V gives CDR1 SGHRS, CDR2 YFSETQ. The V end was cut by 0 bases, the J end by 5 bases, with 9 bases between. The CDR3 DNA sequence: TGCGCCAGCAGCTTGGACGGGTACGATCAGCCCCAGCATTTT. Translating it yields CASSLDGYDQPQHF.

This sequence joins TRBV6-1 and TRBJ1-5, with 10 bases aligning to TRBD1. The CDR3 runs 13 residues. Germline loops: CDR1 MNHNS, CDR2 SASEGT. V lost 8 bases to trimming and J lost 6 bases; unmatched junction nucleotides: 4. The CDR3 region is CASGDRGGQPQHF. CDR3 sequence (DNA): TGTGCCAGCGGGGACAGGGGCGGTCAGCCCCAGCATTTT.

This sequence joins TRBV7-2 and TRBJ2-7; TRBD1 might be the D (5 bases). The germline V gene has CDR1 SGHTA and CDR2 FQGNSA. CDR3 size: 15 residues. V shed 1 base and J shed 3 bases, with 13 bases lying between them. The CDR3 spells CASSLVAGKLYEQYF. CDR3 nucleotide sequence: TGTGCCAGCAGCTTAGTGGCAGGGAAACTCTACGAGCAGTACTTC.

The CDR3 protein is CASSEALGQGWGKTEAFF. The DNA of the CDR3 is TGTGCCAGCAGTGAAGCGCTCGGACAGGGTTGGGGAAAAACTGAAGCTTTCTTT. The chain has TRBV6-1 and TRBJ1-1, with 8 bases lining up with TRBD1. CDR3 size: 18 residues. From germline, CDR1 is MNHNS and CDR2 SASEGT. Trimming at V came to 0 bases and at J to 5 bases, leaving 14 bases not matched to a gene.